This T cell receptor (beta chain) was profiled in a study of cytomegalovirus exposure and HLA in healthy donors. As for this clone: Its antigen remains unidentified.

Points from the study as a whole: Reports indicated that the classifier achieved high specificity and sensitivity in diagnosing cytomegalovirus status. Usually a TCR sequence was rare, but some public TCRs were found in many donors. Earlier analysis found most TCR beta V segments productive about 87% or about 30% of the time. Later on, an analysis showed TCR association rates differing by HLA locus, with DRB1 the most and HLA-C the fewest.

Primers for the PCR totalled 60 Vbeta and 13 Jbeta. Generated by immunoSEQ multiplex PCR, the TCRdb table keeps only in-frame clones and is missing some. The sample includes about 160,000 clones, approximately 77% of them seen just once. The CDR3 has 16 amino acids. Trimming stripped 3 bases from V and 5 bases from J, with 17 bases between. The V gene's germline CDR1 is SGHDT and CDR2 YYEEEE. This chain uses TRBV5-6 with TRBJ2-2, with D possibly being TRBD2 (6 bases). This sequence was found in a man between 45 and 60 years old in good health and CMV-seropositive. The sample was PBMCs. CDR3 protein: CASSYRQGRGTGELFF. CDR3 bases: TGTGCCAGCAGCTACCGCCAGGGACGGGGGACCGGGGAGCTGTTTTTT.